The source of this T cell receptor beta chain is a study of T cell responses to AZD1222 COVID-19 vaccine. Comment on this clone: Antigen specificity is unknown. A read error may account for a junction end that differs from germline.

This CDR3 contains 11 residues. Libraries were prepared by immunoSEQ multiplex PCR; TCRdb keeps only in-frame clonotypes and omits some of them. The data show about 120,000 clones, with over 75% seen just once and about 8.6% held by the top ten. Overall study findings and caveats: Baseline seropositives among AZD1222 recipients totaled only five to seven. Spike was spanned by vaccine-associated CD4 TCRs, with dominance at 160-218 and 743-854. Mostly white British, mostly female donors; authors suggested clonal diversity may be underestimated.

The rearrangement joins TRBV12-3 or TRBV12-4 to TRBJ1-2; TRBD1 might be the D (6 bases). This receptor was obtained from an adult in good health. Material: peripheral blood, obtained on day 0 of AZD1222 vaccination. CDR3 sequence: CASSLYRERYF. In DNA form, the CDR3 reads TGTGCCAGCAGTTTGTACAGGGAAAGGTACTTC.